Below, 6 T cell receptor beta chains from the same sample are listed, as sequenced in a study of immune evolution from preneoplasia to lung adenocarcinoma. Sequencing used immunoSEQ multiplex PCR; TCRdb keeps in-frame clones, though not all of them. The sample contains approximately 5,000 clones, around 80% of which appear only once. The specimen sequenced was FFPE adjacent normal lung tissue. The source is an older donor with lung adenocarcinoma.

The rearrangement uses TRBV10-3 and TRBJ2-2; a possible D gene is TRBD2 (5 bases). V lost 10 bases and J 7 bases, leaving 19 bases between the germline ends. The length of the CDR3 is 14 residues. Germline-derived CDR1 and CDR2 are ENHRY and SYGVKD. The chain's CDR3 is CATQDSSTGGELFF. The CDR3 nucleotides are TGTGCCACCCAAGATTCTAGCACTGGCGGGGAGCTGTTTTTT.

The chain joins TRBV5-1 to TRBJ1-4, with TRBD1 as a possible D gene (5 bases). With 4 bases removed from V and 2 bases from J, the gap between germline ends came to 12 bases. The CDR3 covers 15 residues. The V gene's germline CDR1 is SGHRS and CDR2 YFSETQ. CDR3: CASSPAGYTNEKLFF. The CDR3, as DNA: TGCGCCAGCAGCCCAGCAGGGTACACTAATGAAAAACTGTTTTTT.

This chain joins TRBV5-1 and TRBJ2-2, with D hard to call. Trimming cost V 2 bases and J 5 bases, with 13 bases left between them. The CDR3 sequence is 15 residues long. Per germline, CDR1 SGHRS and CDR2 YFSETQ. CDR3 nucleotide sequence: TGCGCCAGCAGCTTAGGGTCATCGGGTACCGGGGAGCTGTTTTTT. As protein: CASSLGSSGTGELFF. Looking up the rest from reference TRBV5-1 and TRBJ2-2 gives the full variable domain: KAGVTQTPRYLIKTRGQQVTLSCSPISGHRSVSWYQQTPGQGLQFLFEYFSETQRNKGNFPGRFSGRQFSNSRSEMNVSTLELGDSALYLCASSLGSSGTGELFFGEGSRLTVL.

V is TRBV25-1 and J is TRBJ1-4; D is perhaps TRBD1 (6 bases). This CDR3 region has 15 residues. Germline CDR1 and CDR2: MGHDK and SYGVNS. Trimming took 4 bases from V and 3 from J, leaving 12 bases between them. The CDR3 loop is CASSATGRPNEKLFF. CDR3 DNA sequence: TGTGCCAGCAGTGCTACAGGGCGTCCTAATGAAAAACTGTTTTTT.

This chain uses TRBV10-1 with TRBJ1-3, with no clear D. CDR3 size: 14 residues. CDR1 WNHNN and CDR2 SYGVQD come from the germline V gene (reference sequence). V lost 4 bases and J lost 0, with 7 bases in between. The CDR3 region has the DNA TGCGCCAGCAGTGCGGGGAGCTCTGGAAACACCATATATTTT. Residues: CASSAGSSGNTIYF.

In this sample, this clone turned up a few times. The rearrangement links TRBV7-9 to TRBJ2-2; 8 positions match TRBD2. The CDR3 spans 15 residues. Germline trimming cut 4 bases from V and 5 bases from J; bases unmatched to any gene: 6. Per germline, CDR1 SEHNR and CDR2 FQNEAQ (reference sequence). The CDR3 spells CASSSPSGSTGELFF. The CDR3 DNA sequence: TGTGCCAGCAGCTCGCCCAGCGGGAGTACCGGGGAGCTGTTTTTT.